This entry features one T cell receptor (beta chain) sequence. The clone's antigen remains unknown. No base-level quality is on record; no much larger clone is a single base apart. This sample is drawn from a study of response to subunit inactivated influenza vaccine (dated by TCRdb to between 2018 and 2020). Some background on the complete study: To follow how T cells responded to a trivalent subunit inactivated influenza vaccine, the researchers relied on deep quantitative profiling of the T cell receptor repertoire. Broad study findings and their caveats: According to the authors, only a limited number of new T cells may be recruited by each seasonal influenza vaccination.

This specimen's time point label, per the study, means: around 47 days after influenza vaccine administration. Receptors were amplified or captured by RT-PCR. TCRdb shows the sequencer as Illumina HiSeq 2500. TCRdb trimmed the raw reads at Q25, called clones with MiXCR and kept productive beta chains. A single entry per CDR3 protein holds the most common genes and DNA from its merged rows. This sample holds roughly 460,000 distinct CDR3 sequences; roughly 11% were observed only once. The ten most abundant clones make up approximately 12% of the sample. Deletion took 2 bases off V and 1 base off J, with a span of 12 bases between the germline ends. Including the terminal cysteine and phenylalanine, the CDR3 comprises 15 residues. The retained sequence is limited to the CDR3, 45 bases, with the frame set at the first base. CDR1 and CDR2, per the germline V gene, are SGHRS and YFSETQ.

This specimen was PBMCs from blood, taken roughly 45 days after vaccination. This TCR was sampled from a man between 45 and 60 years old who received an inactivated influenza vaccine. Donor details come from another sample of the same person, matched by shared clones. The V and J genes are TRBV5-1 and TRBJ2-5; the D match is possibly TRBD1 or TRBD2, with 5 bases aligned in each. The CDR3 region: CASSLIQGVQETQYF. The DNA sequence is TGCGCCAGCAGCTTAATCCAGGGAGTCCAAGAGACCCAGTACTTC.